This TCR beta chain was identified during a study of T cells after yellow fever vaccination. The CDR3 runs 12 residues. CDR1 is SGDLS and CDR2 is YYNGEE in the germline V gene. V gave up 5 bases and J gave up 10 bases, with 14 bases separating them. MiXCR, run by TCRdb on the 5' RACE reads, gives a single entry per CDR3 protein. The sample lists over 100,000 distinct CDR3 sequences, around 8% occurring once. The table lists this clonotype with many counts. The rearrangement joins TRBV9 to TRBJ2-3; no firm D call. This material consisted of CD8+ T cells sorted from PBMCs, taken 45 days after the yellow fever booster vaccination. The sequence derives from a man aged 25-45 years who received the YFV17D yellow fever vaccine. The CDR3 protein is CASSLSPRAQYF. The CDR3 nucleotides are TGTGCCAGCAGTCTTAGTCCCCGTGCGCAGTATTTT.